One sample yielded the 16 T cell receptor beta chains listed below, sequenced in a study of post-analysis software for immune sequencing data. No antigen has been assigned to these receptors. The TCR beta cDNA libraries contained unique molecular identifiers. A single record per CDR3 protein comes from TCRdb applying MiXCR to the PCR reads. Counted here are about 540,000 distinct CDR3 sequences, under 40% occurring once; the ten biggest clones make up approximately 6%. Study-level findings and limits: Patients had higher frequencies than controls of about 5 TRBV segments, including TRBV5-6, TRBV5-1 and TRBV20-1.

Sample: blood. These receptor sequences come from a girl aged 2 to 17 with multiple sclerosis.

A few counts support this clonotype. The rearrangement uses TRBV11-2 and TRBJ2-1; TRBD1 might be the D (6 bases). CDR1 is SGHAT, CDR2 FQNNGV, per germline. V shed 3 bases and J shed 2 bases, with 14 bases lying between them. This CDR3 is 16 amino acids long. The DNA for the CDR3 is TGTGCCAGCAGCTTTGGAAGGACAGTGCCCTACAATGAGCAGTTCTTC. Its translation is CASSFGRTVPYNEQFF.

V is TRBV20-1 and J is TRBJ1-2, with TRBD1 as a possible D gene (6 bases). Germline lookup yields CDR1 DFQATT and CDR2 SNEGSKA (reference sequence). The CDR3 runs to 13 residues. V was pared by 2 bases and J by 4 bases, with 11 bases between. The chain's CDR3 is CSARRTGTYGYTF. The CDR3 region has the DNA TGCAGTGCTAGACGTACAGGGACCTATGGCTACACCTTC.

In this sample, this clonotype turned up a few times. This chain joins TRBV19 and TRBJ2-1; perhaps TRBD2 as D (7 bases). V shed 6 bases and J shed 8 bases, with 17 bases lying between them. Germline CDR1 LNHDA, CDR2 SQIVND (reference sequence). There are 14 residues in the CDR3. CDR3 in DNA: TGTGCCAGTAGATTTGGGGGAGGGGGGGATGAGCAGTTCTTC. Translated: CASRFGGGGDEQFF.

J is TRBJ2-1 and V is TRBV20-1; the D is unclear. The CDR3 loop spans 11 amino acids. The germline gives CDR1 DFQATT, CDR2 SNEGSKA (reference sequence). V gave up 3 bases and J gave up 10 bases, with 10 bases separating them. The CDR3 coding sequence is TGCAGTGCTAGTGATGAATGGGAGCAGTTCTTC. Protein product: CSASDEWEQFF.

The genes are TRBV27 and TRBJ2-3, with unresolved D. Deletions cut 5 bases from V and 2 bases from J, with 8 bases between. Per the germline V gene, CDR1 is MNHEY and CDR2 is SMNVEV (reference sequence). The CDR3 sequence is 13 residues long. CDR3 sequence reads: CASSAHNTDTQYF. DNA for the CDR3: TGTGCCAGCAGTGCGCACAACACAGATACGCAGTATTTT.

The chain has TRBV10-3 and TRBJ2-3; 10 positions agree with TRBD2. The J segment lost 6 bases and the V segment lost 2 bases, leaving 14 bases of the junction unmatched. The CDR3 length is 18 residues. Germline V gene sequence: CDR1 ENHRY, CDR2 SYGVKD. CDR3 sequence (DNA): TGTGCCATCAGTGAGGTGGTCCTGGCCGGGACTAGCGCTGATACGCAGTATTTT. It codes for CAISEVVLAGTSADTQYF.

This clonotype showed up just a few times. The rearrangement joins TRBV11-2 to TRBJ1-6; 7 bases are shared with TRBD1. Germline V gene sequence: CDR1 SGHAT, CDR2 FQNNGV. This CDR3 comprises 15 residues. Unmatched junction bases numbered 1, after V lost 2 bases and J lost 3 bases. CDR3 residues: CASSLRDSYNSPLHF. As DNA, the CDR3 is TGTGCCAGCAGCTTAAGGGACAGCTATAATTCACCCCTCCACTTT.

The V gene is TRBV20-1, the J gene TRBJ2-3, with 11 bases matching TRBD2. Germline assignment: CDR1 DFQATT and CDR2 SNEGSKA (reference sequence). The CDR3 sequence is 18 residues long. J lost 5 bases, V lost 3 bases, and 16 bases had no gene match. CDR3 protein: CSASFVVVAGGPGDTQYF. Written as DNA, the CDR3 is TGCAGTGCTAGCTTCGTAGTGGTAGCGGGGGGGCCCGGAGATACGCAGTATTTT.

V and J are TRBV25-1 and TRBJ2-1, with 10 bases that match TRBD2. J lost 7 bases, V lost 2 bases, and 5 bases had no gene match. Germline CDR1 MGHDK, CDR2 SYGVNS. The CDR3 length is 15 residues. CDR3 in amino acids: CASSEKSGGANEQFF. The CDR3 DNA is TGTGCCAGCAGTGAAAAAAGCGGGGGGGCTAATGAGCAGTTCTTC.

This chain uses TRBV3-1 with TRBJ2-5; TRBD1 aligns across 10 bases. The CDR3 loop spans 16 amino acids. Germline assignment: CDR1 LGHDT and CDR2 YNNKEL (reference sequence). The ends lost 4 bases at V and 5 bases at J; junction bases unmatched: 10. The CDR3 sequence is CASSPRDRGWLETQYF. The CDR3 DNA is TGTGCCAGCAGCCCCCGGGACAGGGGTTGGCTGGAGACCCAGTACTTC.

J is TRBJ1-1 and V is TRBV7-2; 7 nucleotides match TRBD1. This CDR3 has 14 residues. Germline values: CDR1 SGHTA, CDR2 FQGNSA. J gave up 4 bases and V 4 bases, and 6 bases lay outside the gene matches. CDR3 protein: CASSSTGFRTEAFF. The CDR3 nucleotides are TGTGCCAGCAGCTCGACAGGGTTCCGCACTGAAGCTTTCTTT.

Comment on this clonotype: A much larger clone differs from this one at a single base, so this may be a read error. The chain combines TRBV5-1 with TRBJ2-1; D call uncertain. The germline CDR1 and CDR2 sequences are SGHRS and YFSETQ. Trimming left V 3 bases short and J 2 bases short, with 12 bases between. The CDR3 loop spans 15 amino acids. This CDR3 is CASSSEYTAYNEQFF. CDR3 coding DNA: TGCGCCAGCAGCTCCGAATACACGGCCTACAATGAGCAGTTCTTC.

The chain recombines TRBV5-5 with TRBJ2-4, with TRBD1 matching over 8 bases. The J call could be wrong; TRBJ2-7 is a better fit for the DNA end. CDR1 is SGHKS, CDR2 YYEKEE, per germline (reference sequence). The CDR3 is 15 amino acids. DNA for the CDR3: TGTGCCAGCAGCCCACGGACAGGGACGAATGTCGAGCAGTACTTC. This encodes CASSPRTGTNVEQYF.

This clonotype came up a few times. The J gene is TRBJ2-7, the V gene TRBV29-1; the D gene is possibly TRBD1 (6 bases). There are 11 residues in the CDR3. Germline assignment: CDR1 SQVTM and CDR2 ANQGSEA. Trimming took off 5 bases at V and 5 bases at J, with 10 bases between the two ends. CDR3 in DNA: TGCAGCGTTCGGGACACCCACGAGCAGTACTTC. It translates to CSVRDTHEQYF.

J is TRBJ2-5 and V is TRBV19, with TRBD1 matching over 7 bases. Trimming at V came to 5 bases and at J to 2 bases, leaving 8 bases not matched to a gene. Germline V gives CDR1 LNHDA, CDR2 SQIVND (reference sequence). The CDR3 is 15 residues long. Here the CDR3 reads CASSVRQGPQETQYF. CDR3 nucleotides: TGTGCCAGTAGTGTCAGACAGGGTCCGCAAGAGACCCAGTACTTC.

The chain uses TRBV6-2 or TRBV6-3 and TRBJ2-1; possibly TRBD2 for D (6 bases). Trimming cost V 2 bases and J 2 bases, with 13 bases left between them. This CDR3 spans 16 amino acids. Germline V lookup: CDR1 MNHEY, CDR2 SVGEGT. Here the CDR3 DNA reads TGTGCCAGCAGTTACGGGCGGGGAGTCACCTACAATGAGCAGTTCTTC. Protein: CASSYGRGVTYNEQFF.